This T cell receptor (beta chain) was recorded in a study of T cell responses to AZD1222 COVID-19 vaccine. The CDR3 spans 15 residues. V lost 0 bases to trimming and J lost 1 base, with 7 bases between them. Germline V gene lookup returns CDR1 SGHRS and CDR2 YFSETQ. Overall study findings and caveats: Receipt of two AZD1222 doses was followed by a rise in Spike-specific TCR breadth and depth. Among vaccine-associated CD4 TCRs, coverage spanned spike, with dominance at 160-218 and 743-854. Baseline seropositivity occurred in only 5 to 7 AZD1222 recipients.

With respect to this clone: Its antigen is as yet unknown.

This table comes from immunoSEQ multiplex PCR, and its TCRdb copy is limited to in-frame clones, with some not included. Altogether around 140,000 clones are present, 65% to 90% being singletons, with the ten largest covering 7.9%. The clonotype originates from an adult who received the MenACWY meningococcal vaccine as a control. The rearrangement uses TRBV5-1 and TRBJ2-2, with a tentative D call TRBD2 (5 bases). The sample in question was peripheral blood, obtained 28 days after the second dose of the MenACWY control vaccine. As DNA, the CDR3 is TGCGCCAGCAGCTTGGGTGGGAGGAACACCGGGGAGCTGTTTTTT. It encodes CASSLGGRNTGELFF.